This TCR beta chain appears in the sequencing data of a study of T-cell reconstitution after alpha-beta-depleted transplantation in children. Losses at the gene ends were 3 bases for V and 3 bases for J; bases not matched to a gene: 7. There are 14 residues in the CDR3. The V gene's germline CDR1 is DFQATT and CDR2 SNEGSKA (reference sequence). Study outcomes and limitations: At day 60, the high TCRbeta diversity found in some patients originated from recipient T cells and thymic progenitors that had survived. Several hundred graft clones that had expanded were reportedly the source of alpha-beta T cells about two months after transplant. T-cell counts and diversity were attributed mostly to newly produced T cells one year after transplant.

This clonotype was counted many times. No antigen is known for it. For TCRbeta, the library was prepared with unique molecular identifiers. Using its own MiXCR run on the PCR reads, TCRdb lists one record per CDR3 protein. The table lists roughly 20,000 distinct CDR3 sequences, 10% to 15% of them singletons. This clonotype was obtained from a female patient aged 2-15 years who had a stem cell transplant for congenital amegakaryocytic thrombocytopenia, so the T cells may come from the graft donor. V is TRBV20-1 and J is TRBJ2-7, with TRBD2 identical over 8 bases. The starting material was PBMCs, mostly from graft donor cells, obtained 60 days after TCRalphabeta/CD19-depleted stem cell transplant. CDR3 coding DNA: TGCAGTGCTAGCAGCACTAGCGGCCTCTACGAGCAGTACTTC. Protein product: CSASSTSGLYEQYF.